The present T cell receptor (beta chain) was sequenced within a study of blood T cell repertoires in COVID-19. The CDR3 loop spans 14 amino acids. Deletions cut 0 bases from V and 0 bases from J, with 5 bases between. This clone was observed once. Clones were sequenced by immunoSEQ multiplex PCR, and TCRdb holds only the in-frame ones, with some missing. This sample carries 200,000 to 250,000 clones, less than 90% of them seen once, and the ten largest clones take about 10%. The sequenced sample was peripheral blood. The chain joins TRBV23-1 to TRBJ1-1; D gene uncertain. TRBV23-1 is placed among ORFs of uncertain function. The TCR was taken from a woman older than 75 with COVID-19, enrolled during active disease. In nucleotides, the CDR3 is TGCGCCAGCAGTCAATCAGGAGTGAACACTGAAGCTTTCTTT. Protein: CASSQSGVNTEAFF.